The clone carrying this T cell receptor (beta chain) was observed at least ten times. Its antigen is still unknown. The data were obtained in a study of CD8 T cells in ankylosing spondylitis. TCR beta libraries were made by quantitative 5'-RACE with molecular barcodes. TCRdb reanalysed the 5' RACE reads using MiXCR and keeps one entry per CDR3 protein. Among 150,000 to 200,000 distinct CDR3 sequences, approximately 20% were seen once, and the ten largest hold approximately 7.8%. V lost 1 base and J lost 5; bases outside the gene matches: 8. CDR1 and CDR2 from the germline V gene are SGHAT and FQNNGV. This CDR3 spans 16 amino acids. Study outcomes and limitations: Seemingly distinctive of ankylosing spondylitis blood was a TCR beta motif formed by eight highly homologous variants. Matched ankylosing spondylitis synovial fluid reportedly contained a significantly enriched population of disease-linked clones.

Sequencing was done on a sample of blood, either unsorted or a sorted T cell fraction (not recorded which). The receptor's source is a male donor with ankylosing spondylitis or in good health (not recorded which). The chain uses TRBV11-2 and TRBJ1-3; 7 nucleotides line up with TRBD1. The CDR3 sequence: CASSLAVTGNRNTIYF. In nucleotides, the CDR3 is TGTGCCAGCAGCTTAGCAGTGACAGGGAACCGAAACACCATATATTTT.